This T cell receptor beta chain was sequenced in a study of blood T cell repertoires in COVID-19. Authors' analysis steps: Quantification of nucleated cells was approximated via reference gene primer amplification. The table came from immunoSEQ multiplex PCR; TCRdb's copy has only in-frame clones and leaves some out. V and J calls and clone size come straight from that table; D and trimming were deduced from the DNA. The profile shows under 500,000 clones, 75% to 90% of them singletons. Germline CDR1 reads MGHRA; CDR2 reads YSYEKL. The CDR3 spans 14 residues. With respect to this clone: A junction boundary mismatches the germline segment, possibly from a read error.

The sample was peripheral blood. The clonotype was recovered from a woman aged 25 to 45 with acute or convalescent COVID-19. The chain links TRBV4-1 to TRBJ1-2, with a tentative D call TRBD1 (5 bases). CDR3 region: CASSQEGGNFGYTF. CDR3 bases: TGCGCCAGCAGCCAAGAGGGGGGGAACTTTGGCTACACCTTC.